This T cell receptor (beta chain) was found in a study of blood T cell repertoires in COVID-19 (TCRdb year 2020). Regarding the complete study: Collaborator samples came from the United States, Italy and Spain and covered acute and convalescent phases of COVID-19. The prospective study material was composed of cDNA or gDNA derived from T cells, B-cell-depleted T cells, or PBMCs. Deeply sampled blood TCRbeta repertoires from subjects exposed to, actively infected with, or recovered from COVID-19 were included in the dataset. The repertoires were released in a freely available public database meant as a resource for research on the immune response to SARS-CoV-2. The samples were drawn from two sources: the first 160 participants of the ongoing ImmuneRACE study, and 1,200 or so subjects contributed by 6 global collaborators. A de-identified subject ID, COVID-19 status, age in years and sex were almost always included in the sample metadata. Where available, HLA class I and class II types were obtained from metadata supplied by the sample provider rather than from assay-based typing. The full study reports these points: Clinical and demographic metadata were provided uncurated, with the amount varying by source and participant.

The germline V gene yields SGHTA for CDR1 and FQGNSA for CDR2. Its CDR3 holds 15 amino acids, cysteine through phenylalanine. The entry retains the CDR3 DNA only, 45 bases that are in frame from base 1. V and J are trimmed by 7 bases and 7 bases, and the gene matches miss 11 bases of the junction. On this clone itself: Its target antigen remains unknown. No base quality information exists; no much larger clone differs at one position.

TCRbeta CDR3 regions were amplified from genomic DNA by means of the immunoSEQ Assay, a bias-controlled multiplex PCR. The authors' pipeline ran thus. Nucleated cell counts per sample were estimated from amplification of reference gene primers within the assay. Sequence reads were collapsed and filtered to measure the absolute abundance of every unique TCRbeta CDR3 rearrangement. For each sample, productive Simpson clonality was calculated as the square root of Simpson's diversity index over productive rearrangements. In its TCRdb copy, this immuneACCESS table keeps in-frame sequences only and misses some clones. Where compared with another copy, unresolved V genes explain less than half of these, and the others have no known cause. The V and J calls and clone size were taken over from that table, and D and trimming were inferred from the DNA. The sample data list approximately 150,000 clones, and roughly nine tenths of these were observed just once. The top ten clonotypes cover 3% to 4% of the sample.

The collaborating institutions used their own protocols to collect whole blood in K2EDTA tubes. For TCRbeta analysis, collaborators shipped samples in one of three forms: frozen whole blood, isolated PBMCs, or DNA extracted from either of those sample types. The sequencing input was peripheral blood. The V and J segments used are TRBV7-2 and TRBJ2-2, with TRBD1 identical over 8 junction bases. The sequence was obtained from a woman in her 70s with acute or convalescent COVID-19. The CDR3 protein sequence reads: CASNPGAGGIGELFF. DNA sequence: TGTGCCAGCAACCCCGGGGCAGGGGGCATCGGGGAGCTGTTTTTT. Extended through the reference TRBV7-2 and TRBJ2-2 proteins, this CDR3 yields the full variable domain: GAGVSQSPSNKVTEKGKDVELRCDPISGHTALYWYRQSLGQGLEFLIYFQGNSAPDKSGLPSDRFSAERTGGSVSTLTIQRTQQEDSAVYLCASNPGAGGIGELFFGEGSRLTVL.